These T cell receptor beta chains were read from a single sample in a study of molecular identifiers for immune sequencing clone quantification. TCRdb passed the PCR reads through MiXCR, listing each CDR3 protein once. Of about 510,000 distinct CDR3 sequences in the sample, about 20% were seen once. The sequencing sample was made of naive CD8+ T cells from blood, with Jurkat cell RNA spiked in. These receptors all stem from a human donor in good health. Some libraries in this study had Jurkat cell RNA spiked in. CDR3s include the opening cysteine and the closing phenylalanine or tryptophan. Each record gives: CDR3 protein, CDR3 DNA, D gene, clone size, V gene, J gene. A D gene is named only where the DNA matches it firmly. Clone sizes are given selectively: once, few, many, or a class where the clone is expanded.

CDR3 protein: CASQRVNTGELFF; CDR3 DNA: TGTGCCAGCCAGCGGGTTAACACCGGGGAGCTGTTTTTT; D gene: .; clone size: .; V gene: TRBV6-2/TRBV6-3; J gene: TRBJ2-2
CDR3 protein: CASSLTPPVAEETQYF; CDR3 DNA: TGTGCCAGCAGTTTAACCCCCCCGGTTGCCGAAGAGACCCAGTACTTC; D gene: .; clone size: .; V gene: TRBV28; J gene: TRBJ2-5
CDR3 protein: CASSQDTRLAGRTDTQYF; CDR3 DNA: TGCGCCAGCAGCCAAGACACCCGACTAGCGGGCCGCACAGATACGCAGTATTTT; D gene: TRBD2; clone size: many; V gene: TRBV4-3; J gene: TRBJ2-3
CDR3 protein: CASSIVGVSNEQFF; CDR3 DNA: TGTGCCAGTAGTATAGTAGGGGTTTCCAATGAGCAGTTCTTC; D gene: .; clone size: .; V gene: TRBV19; J gene: TRBJ2-1
CDR3 protein: CASSQVRGGGNEQFF; CDR3 DNA: TGTGCCAGCAGCCAAGTGAGGGGGGGGGGGAATGAGCAGTTCTTC; D gene: .; clone size: few; V gene: TRBV4-2; J gene: TRBJ2-1
CDR3 protein: CASSFNEGQANYGYTF; CDR3 DNA: TGTGCCAGCAGCTTCAACGAGGGGCAAGCTAACTATGGCTACACCTTC; D gene: .; clone size: few; V gene: TRBV9; J gene: TRBJ1-2
CDR3 protein: CASSLATYNEQFF; CDR3 DNA: TGTGCCAGCAGCTTGGCCACCTACAATGAGCAGTTCTTC; D gene: .; clone size: many; V gene: TRBV11-2; J gene: TRBJ2-1
CDR3 protein: CASSIGAFYEQYF; CDR3 DNA: TGTGCCAGTAGTATAGGGGCCTTCTACGAGCAGTACTTC; D gene: .; clone size: .; V gene: TRBV19; J gene: TRBJ2-7
CDR3 protein: CASSFSFPPSEKLFF; CDR3 DNA: TGTGCCAGCAGCTTCTCCTTCCCCCCGTCTGAAAAACTGTTTTTT; D gene: .; clone size: .; V gene: TRBV7-9; J gene: TRBJ1-4
CDR3 protein: CASEEYNEQFF; CDR3 DNA: TGTGCCAGCGAGGAGTACAATGAGCAGTTCTTC; D gene: .; clone size: many; V gene: TRBV11-2; J gene: TRBJ2-1
CDR3 protein: CASTKGEEGETQYF; CDR3 DNA: TGTGCCAGCACCAAGGGGGAAGAGGGAGAGACCCAGTACTTC; D gene: .; clone size: few; V gene: TRBV21-1; J gene: TRBJ2-5
CDR3 protein: CSAPATNPYNEQFF; CDR3 DNA: TGCAGTGCTCCTGCTACGAATCCCTACAATGAGCAGTTCTTC; D gene: .; clone size: .; V gene: TRBV20-1; J gene: TRBJ2-1
CDR3 protein: CASSLYALTGGAYNEQFF; CDR3 DNA: TGTGCCAGCAGTTTATATGCTTTGACAGGGGGCGCGTACAATGAGCAGTTCTTC; D gene: TRBD1; clone size: few; V gene: TRBV27; J gene: TRBJ2-1
CDR3 protein: CSVVGENSGNTIYF; CDR3 DNA: TGCAGCGTTGTCGGTGAAAACTCTGGAAACACCATATATTTT; D gene: .; clone size: many; V gene: TRBV29-1; J gene: TRBJ1-3
CDR3 protein: CASSQLPSGVPPGTQYF; CDR3 DNA: TGTGCCAGCAGTCAACTCCCTAGCGGGGTACCCCCTGGGACCCAGTACTTC; D gene: TRBD2; clone size: many; V gene: TRBV12-3/TRBV12-4; J gene: TRBJ2-5
CDR3 protein: CASSQEGRVINEQFF; CDR3 DNA: TGTGCCAGCAGTCAAGAGGGGAGGGTCATAAATGAGCAGTTCTTC; D gene: TRBD2; clone size: few; V gene: TRBV11-2; J gene: TRBJ2-1
CDR3 protein: CASSPERGGRGGELFF; CDR3 DNA: TGTGCCAGCAGCCCCGAGCGGGGGGGCCGAGGCGGGGAGCTGTTTTTT; D gene: TRBD2; clone size: .; V gene: TRBV9; J gene: TRBJ2-2
CDR3 protein: CASSLDGWAKRDGQQYF; CDR3 DNA: TGCGCCAGCAGCTTGGACGGGTGGGCAAAAAGGGACGGGCAGCAGTACTTC; D gene: .; clone size: few; V gene: TRBV5-1; J gene: TRBJ2-7
CDR3 protein: CASSFIGGKYEQYF; CDR3 DNA: TGTGCCAGCAGTTTCATAGGGGGCAAATACGAGCAGTACTTC; D gene: TRBD1; clone size: few; V gene: TRBV12-3/TRBV12-4; J gene: TRBJ2-7
CDR3 protein: CASSPDRGRTYSYEQYF; CDR3 DNA: TGTGCCAGCAGCCCTGACAGGGGGCGGACCTACTCCTACGAGCAGTACTTC; D gene: TRBD1; clone size: few; V gene: TRBV7-9; J gene: TRBJ2-7
CDR3 protein: CASSFSPASGTDTQYF; CDR3 DNA: TGTGCCAGCAGCTTCTCGCCGGCATCGGGCACAGATACGCAGTATTTT; D gene: .; clone size: few; V gene: TRBV7-9; J gene: TRBJ2-3
CDR3 protein: CSVLRSGELFF; CDR3 DNA: TGCAGCGTTCTACGATCCGGGGAGCTGTTTTTT; D gene: .; clone size: many; V gene: TRBV29-1; J gene: TRBJ2-2
CDR3 protein: CASSPRTENTGELFF; CDR3 DNA: TGTGCCAGCAGTCCCCGGACAGAGAACACCGGGGAGCTGTTTTTT; D gene: .; clone size: many; V gene: TRBV28; J gene: TRBJ2-2
CDR3 protein: CASSTAGGRSESGENIQYF; CDR3 DNA: TGTGCCAGCAGCACGGCCGGCGGGAGATCAGAGTCGGGTGAAAACATTCAGTACTTC; D gene: TRBD2; clone size: few; V gene: TRBV7-9; J gene: TRBJ2-4
CDR3 protein: CATSEGYEQYF; CDR3 DNA: TGTGCCACCAGTGAGGGGTACGAGCAGTACTTC; D gene: .; clone size: many; V gene: TRBV24-1; J gene: TRBJ2-7
CDR3 protein: CASSQEEGLAGVNTGELFF; CDR3 DNA: TGTGCCAGCAGCCAAGAAGAGGGCCTAGCGGGAGTAAACACCGGGGAGCTGTTTTTT; D gene: TRBD2; clone size: few; V gene: TRBV4-2; J gene: TRBJ2-2
CDR3 protein: CASSRDGTGVGSYEQYF; CDR3 DNA: TGTGCCAGCAGCCGTGATGGGACAGGGGTTGGGTCCTACGAGCAGTACTTC; D gene: TRBD1; clone size: few; V gene: TRBV27; J gene: TRBJ2-7
CDR3 protein: CASSEKDIYCEQYF; CDR3 DNA: TGTGCCAGCAGCGAGAAAGACATCTACTGCGAGCAGTACTTC; D gene: .; clone size: .; V gene: TRBV7-6; J gene: TRBJ2-7
CDR3 protein: CSARVDRGRYEQYF; CDR3 DNA: TGCAGTGCTAGGGTGGACAGGGGGAGATACGAGCAGTACTTC; D gene: TRBD1; clone size: many; V gene: TRBV20-1; J gene: TRBJ2-7
CDR3 protein: CASRDSGPQETQYF; CDR3 DNA: TGTGCCAGCAGAGATAGCGGGCCTCAAGAGACCCAGTACTTC; D gene: TRBD2; clone size: few; V gene: TRBV2; J gene: TRBJ2-5
CDR3 protein: CASSYGGENEKLFF; CDR3 DNA: TGTGCCAGCAGTTATGGGGGGGAGAATGAAAAACTGTTTTTT; D gene: .; clone size: .; V gene: TRBV6-6; J gene: TRBJ1-4
CDR3 protein: CASSQVLTGPEAFF; CDR3 DNA: TGTGCCAGCAGCCAAGTATTGACAGGGCCTGAAGCTTTCTTT; D gene: TRBD1; clone size: many; V gene: TRBV14; J gene: TRBJ1-1
CDR3 protein: CASSLQGLAPSSYNEQFF; CDR3 DNA: TGTGCCAGCAGCCTTCAGGGACTAGCGCCAAGCTCCTACAATGAGCAGTTCTTC; D gene: TRBD2; clone size: .; V gene: TRBV7-3; J gene: TRBJ2-1
CDR3 protein: CASSPRANNQPQHF; CDR3 DNA: TGCGCCAGCAGCCCTCGAGCTAATAATCAGCCCCAGCATTTT; D gene: .; clone size: few; V gene: TRBV4-1; J gene: TRBJ1-5
CDR3 protein: CASSPATLAKNIQYF; CDR3 DNA: TGTGCCAGCAGCCCCGCGACCCTAGCCAAAAACATTCAGTACTTC; D gene: .; clone size: .; V gene: TRBV2; J gene: TRBJ2-4
CDR3 protein: CASSQGQGIHKQYF; CDR3 DNA: TGCGCCAGCAGCCAAGGACAGGGGATCCACAAGCAGTACTTC; D gene: TRBD1; clone size: .; V gene: TRBV4-3; J gene: TRBJ2-7
CDR3 protein: CASSQDRGPFSGNTIYF; CDR3 DNA: TGCGCCAGCAGCCAGGACAGGGGTCCTTTCTCCGGAAACACCATATATTTT; D gene: TRBD1; clone size: few; V gene: TRBV4-3; J gene: TRBJ1-3
CDR3 protein: CASSPPGNTYEQYF; CDR3 DNA: TGTGCCAGCTCACCACCCGGGAATACCTACGAGCAGTACTTC; D gene: .; clone size: few; V gene: TRBV18; J gene: TRBJ2-7
CDR3 protein: CASSPHYAGGPHNEQFF; CDR3 DNA: TGTGCCAGCAGTCCCCATTATGCGGGAGGACCCCACAATGAGCAGTTCTTC; D gene: TRBD2; clone size: .; V gene: TRBV28; J gene: TRBJ2-1
CDR3 protein: CASSRTGGIDTQYF; CDR3 DNA: TGTGCCAGCAGCCGGACAGGGGGCATCGATACGCAGTATTTT; D gene: TRBD1; clone size: few; V gene: TRBV3-1; J gene: TRBJ2-3
CDR3 protein: CSARYSSDGEQYF; CDR3 DNA: TGCAGTGCTAGATATTCCTCAGACGGAGAGCAGTACTTC; D gene: .; clone size: many; V gene: TRBV20-1; J gene: TRBJ2-7
CDR3 protein: CASSLSGFNQPQHF; CDR3 DNA: TGTGCCAGCAGTTTATCTGGGTTCAATCAGCCCCAGCATTTT; D gene: .; clone size: many; V gene: TRBV27; J gene: TRBJ1-5
CDR3 protein: CASSLGQPTDTQYF; CDR3 DNA: TGTGCCAGCAGCTTAGGACAACCCACAGATACGCAGTATTTT; D gene: .; clone size: many; V gene: TRBV7-2; J gene: TRBJ2-3
CDR3 protein: CASSQVRTGNHQPQHF; CDR3 DNA: TGTGCCAGCAGCCAAGTACGGACAGGGAATCATCAGCCCCAGCATTTT; D gene: TRBD1; clone size: many; V gene: TRBV3-1; J gene: TRBJ1-5
CDR3 protein: CATSSRGHGKEKLFF; CDR3 DNA: TGTGCCACCAGCAGCCGAGGTCACGGAAAGGAAAAACTGTTTTTT; D gene: .; clone size: .; V gene: TRBV15; J gene: TRBJ1-4
CDR3 protein: CSVEGAGGSEQYF; CDR3 DNA: TGCAGCGTTGAAGGGGCGGGAGGTTCCGAGCAGTACTTC; D gene: TRBD2; clone size: many; V gene: TRBV29-1; J gene: TRBJ2-7
CDR3 protein: CASSQGPSGPYEQYF; CDR3 DNA: TGCGCCAGCAGCCAAGGGCCTAGCGGGCCCTACGAGCAGTACTTC; D gene: TRBD2; clone size: .; V gene: TRBV4-1; J gene: TRBJ2-7
CDR3 protein: CASSQSGGSTDTQYF; CDR3 DNA: TGTGCCAGCAGCCAGAGCGGGGGTAGCACAGATACGCAGTATTTT; D gene: TRBD2; clone size: .; V gene: TRBV7-2; J gene: TRBJ2-3
CDR3 protein: CASSYLNRPGSSGNTIYF; CDR3 DNA: TGTGCCAGCAGTTACCTAAACAGGCCAGGATCCTCTGGAAACACCATATATTTT; D gene: .; clone size: few; V gene: TRBV6-5; J gene: TRBJ1-3
CDR3 protein: CSARDPLASGETQYF; CDR3 DNA: TGCAGTGCTAGAGATCCCCTGGCCAGCGGAGAGACCCAGTACTTC; D gene: .; clone size: .; V gene: TRBV20-1; J gene: TRBJ2-5
CDR3 protein: CASSLEWAGTYADTQYF; CDR3 DNA: TGTGCCAGCAGCTTAGAGTGGGCCGGGACCTACGCAGATACGCAGTATTTT; D gene: .; clone size: many; V gene: TRBV7-9; J gene: TRBJ2-3
CDR3 protein: CSVLTGGATEAFF; CDR3 DNA: TGCAGCGTCCTGACAGGGGGGGCCACTGAAGCTTTCTTT; D gene: TRBD1; clone size: .; V gene: TRBV29-1; J gene: TRBJ1-1
CDR3 protein: CASSPPLGQSNEQYF; CDR3 DNA: TGTGCCAGCAGCCCCCCCTTGGGGCAGTCCAACGAGCAGTACTTC; D gene: .; clone size: .; V gene: TRBV7-9; J gene: TRBJ2-7
CDR3 protein: CASSLGLAASTDTQYF; CDR3 DNA: TGTGCCAGCAGCTTAGGTCTAGCAGCTAGCACAGATACGCAGTATTTT; D gene: .; clone size: many; V gene: TRBV13; J gene: TRBJ2-3
CDR3 protein: CASSQEQGGFTDTQYF; CDR3 DNA: TGCGCCAGCAGCCAAGAACAGGGGGGTTTTACAGATACGCAGTATTTT; D gene: TRBD1; clone size: .; V gene: TRBV4-3; J gene: TRBJ2-3
CDR3 protein: CASRDGRTYNEQFF; CDR3 DNA: TGCGCCAGCAGGGACGGGCGTACGTACAATGAGCAGTTCTTC; D gene: .; clone size: few; V gene: TRBV5-1; J gene: TRBJ2-1
CDR3 protein: CASSEARGRTSNEKLFF; CDR3 DNA: TGTGCCAGCAGTGAAGCGCGGGGGCGGACCTCAAATGAAAAACTGTTTTTT; D gene: .; clone size: .; V gene: TRBV6-1; J gene: TRBJ1-4